These 21 T cell receptor beta chains were all obtained from the same sample, sequenced in a study of T-cell reconstitution after alpha-beta-depleted transplantation in children. Unique molecular identifiers featured in how the TCRbeta library was prepared. TCRdb used MiXCR to reprocess the PCR reads, holding one entry per CDR3 protein. The top ten hold around 2.5% of the sample, which has over 300,000 distinct CDR3 sequences, approximately 10% seen once. The sample here was PBMCs from the stem cell graft donor, taken from the stem cell graft. All receptors derive from a human donor who donated a stem cell graft to a child with acute lymphoblastic leukemia.

This clonotype was observed a few times. The chain employs TRBV4-3 and TRBJ2-7, with 11 bases aligning to TRBD2. Germline V gene lookup returns CDR1 LGHNA and CDR2 YSLEER. The junction had 11 bases not matched to a gene; V was cut back by 0 bases and J by 7 bases. This CDR3 spans 17 amino acids. The CDR3, as DNA: TGCGCCAGCAGCCAAGAAGGCGGTAGCGGGAGGGCGCGGGAGCAGTACTTC. Residues: CASSQEGGSGRAREQYF.

Only a few counts were recorded for this clonotype. The genes are TRBV6-2 or TRBV6-3 and TRBJ2-1, with 9 bases that match TRBD1. The CDR3 runs 15 residues. Looked up from germline, CDR1 is MNHEY and CDR2 is SVGEGT. The junction had 4 bases not matched to a gene; V was cut back by 0 bases and J by 7 bases. In nucleotides, the CDR3 is TGTGCCAGCAGTTACTCGAGCGGGACAGGGAATGAGCAGTTCTTC. Translating gives CASSYSSGTGNEQFF.

This clonotype was detected many times. V gene TRBV5-1 combines with J gene TRBJ2-1; TRBD2 matches 13 bases. With 7 bases clipped from V and 8 bases from J, the junction kept 3 bases outside the gene matches. This CDR3 has 13 amino acids. The germline V gene has CDR1 SGHRS and CDR2 YFSETQ. The CDR3 reads CASGLAGVDEQFF. CDR3 DNA sequence: TGCGCCAGCGGACTAGCGGGAGTCGATGAGCAGTTCTTC.

The chain employs TRBV7-2 and TRBJ1-2; a weak D match, TRBD1 (6 bases). The germline gives CDR1 SGHTA, CDR2 FQGNSA. CDR3 length: 15 residues. Between the trimmed V and J ends, which lost 3 bases and 5 bases, there was a span of 16 bases. CDR3 region: CASSFGGASGYGYTF. The CDR3 region has the DNA TGTGCCAGCAGCTTTGGGGGCGCGTCAGGGTATGGCTACACCTTC. Full variable domain (rest looked up from reference TRBV7-2 and TRBJ1-2): GAGVSQSPSNKVTEKGKDVELRCDPISGHTALYWYRQSLGQGLEFLIYFQGNSAPDKSGLPSDRFSAERTGGSVSTLTIQRTQQEDSAVYLCASSFGGASGYGYTFGSGTRLTVV.

The CDR3 nucleotides read TGCGCCAGCAGCCAACCCAGACAGGGGACCACAGATACGCAGTATTTT. Its translation is CASSQPRQGTTDTQYF. V usage is TRBV4-1 and J usage is TRBJ2-3, with 8 bases fitting TRBD1. CDR3 length equals 16 residues. The junction had 6 bases not matched to a gene; V was cut back by 2 bases and J by 2 bases. CDR1 and CDR2 from the germline V gene are MGHRA and YSYEKL.

A few counts support this clonotype. The J gene is TRBJ1-2, the V gene TRBV6-5, with a weak D call TRBD1 (5 bases). Germline CDR1 and CDR2: MNHEY and SVGAGI. The germline V and J ends were trimmed by 2 bases and 2 bases, with 15 bases remaining between them. CDR3 length: 16 residues. The CDR3 loop reads CASSYGIRAPNYGYTF. The CDR3 nucleotides are TGTGCCAGCAGTTACGGAATCAGGGCCCCCAACTATGGCTACACCTTC.

This clonotype was counted a few times. The V and J genes are TRBV7-9 and TRBJ2-7; 7 bases align to TRBD1. Germline values: CDR1 SEHNR, CDR2 FQNEAQ (reference sequence). With 5 bases clipped from V and 5 bases from J, the junction kept 12 bases outside the gene matches. The CDR3 is 15 residues long. CDR3 sequence: CASSLRDRPFDEQYF. The CDR3 nucleotides are TGTGCCAGCAGCCTCAGGGACAGACCTTTTGACGAGCAGTACTTC. Together with reference TRBV7-9 and TRBJ2-7, the CDR3 gives the full variable domain: DTGVSQNPRHKITKRGQNVTFRCDPISEHNRLYWYRQTLGQGPEFLTYFQNEAQLEKSRLLSDRFSAERPKGSFSTLEIQRTEQGDSAMYLCASSLRDRPFDEQYFGPGTRLTVT.

This chain uses TRBV4-1 with TRBJ2-7; D unclear. The CDR3 runs to 16 residues. CDR1 is MGHRA, CDR2 YSYEKL, per germline. V lost 4 bases to trimming and J lost 5 bases, with 21 bases between them. As DNA, the CDR3 is TGCGCCAGCAGCCGGGCCATGCGTGGGGAAGGCGACGAGCAGTACTTC. It specifies CASSRAMRGEGDEQYF.

In the case of this clonotype: One end of the junction is discordant with germline, which a read error may explain. The V call is TRBV5-4, the J call TRBJ2-5; the D is unclear. Germline V CDR1 and CDR2: SGHNT, YYREEE (reference sequence). The CDR3 loop spans 13 amino acids. CDR3 DNA: TGTGCCAGGAGCTTGGTGGGCCGCGAGACCCAGTACTTC. It translates to CARSLVGRETQYF. Variable domain in full (rest from reference TRBV5-4 and TRBJ2-5): ETGVTQSPTHLIKTRGQQVTLRCSSQSGHNTVSWYQQALGQGPQFIFQYYREEENGRGNFPPRFSGLQFPNYSSELNVNALELDDSALYLCARSLVGRETQYFGPGTRLLVL.

This clonotype was observed a handful of times. This chain connects TRBV7-9 to TRBJ2-7, with 9 bases aligning to TRBD1. The CDR3 spans 14 residues. Per the germline V gene, CDR1 is SEHNR and CDR2 is FQNEAQ (reference sequence). The V gene end was trimmed by 6 bases and the J gene end by 5 bases; junction bases not matched to a gene: 8. CDR3 sequence (DNA): TGTGCCAGCAGGTCGACAGGGGGTTCCGACGAGCAGTACTTC. The encoded protein is CASRSTGGSDEQYF. Complete variable domain (other parts from reference TRBV7-9 and TRBJ2-7): DTGVSQNPRHKITKRGQNVTFRCDPISEHNRLYWYRQTLGQGPEFLTYFQNEAQLEKSRLLSDRFSAERPKGSFSTLEIQRTEQGDSAMYLCASRSTGGSDEQYFGPGTRLTVT.

Points on this clonotype: A junction end diverges from the germline sequence, so it may reflect a read error. The chain combines TRBV4-3 with TRBJ2-3; TRBD2 matches at 13 bases. Germline loops: CDR1 LGHNA, CDR2 YSLEER. CDR3 size: 17 residues. The CDR3 loop reads CATSQDGLAGVQDTQYF. In DNA, the CDR3 is TGCGCCACCAGCCAAGACGGACTAGCGGGAGTACAAGATACGCAGTATTTT.

This clonotype was detected only a few times. CDR3 residues: CASSQESGRVHEQYF. CDR3 DNA: TGCGCCAGCAGCCAAGAGTCCGGCAGGGTCCACGAGCAGTACTTC. The chain links TRBV4-1 to TRBJ2-7; TRBD1 is a possible D gene (5 bases). The germline V and J ends were trimmed by 0 bases and 5 bases, with 14 bases remaining between them. Per germline, CDR1 MGHRA and CDR2 YSYEKL. The CDR3 has 15 amino acids.

There are many counts of this clonotype. The chain carries TRBV2 and TRBJ1-5, with 8 nucleotides matching TRBD1. This CDR3 has 15 residues. Germline V CDR1 and CDR2: SNHLY, FYNNEI. The V gene end was trimmed by 6 bases and the J gene end by 3 bases; junction bases not matched to a gene: 7. This chain's CDR3 is CASRDRTGNNQPQHF. The CDR3 nucleotides are TGTGCCAGCAGAGACCGGACAGGGAACAATCAGCCCCAGCATTTT. The full variable domain, rest sourced from reference TRBV2 and TRBJ1-5, is EPEVTQTPSHQVTQMGQEVILRCVPISNHLYFYWYRQILGQKVEFLVSFYNNEISEKSEIFDDQFSVERPDGSNFTLKIRSTKLEDSAMYFCASRDRTGNNQPQHFGDGTRLSIL.

This clonotype was counted between two and nine times. The V and J genes are TRBV7-2 and TRBJ2-7; 7 nucleotides align to TRBD1. Germline CDR1 is SGHTA and CDR2 is FQGNSA. V lost 6 bases, J lost 5 bases, and 13 bases stayed unmatched. This CDR3 contains 15 residues. CDR3 DNA: TGTGCCAGCAGTCGGCGACAGGGAAATGGCAACGAGCAGTACTTC. Its protein product is CASSRRQGNGNEQYF.

There are a few counts of this clonotype. The chain links TRBV4-3 to TRBJ2-2; 7 positions agree with TRBD1. V lost 0 bases and J lost 13; bases outside the gene matches: 8. The CDR3 is made up of 14 amino acids. Germline V gene data show CDR1 as LGHNA and CDR2 as YSLEER. In nucleotides, the CDR3 is TGCGCCAGCAGCCAAGATCGCAGACAGGGTGGGCTGTTTTTT. Translated, it gives CASSQDRRQGGLFF.

This clonotype has more than one count but fewer than ten. The genes are TRBV7-8 and TRBJ2-1; D is undetermined. The V end was cut by 3 bases, the J end by 2 bases, with 14 bases between. The germline gives CDR1 SGHVS, CDR2 FQNEAQ. The CDR3 is made up of 16 amino acids. The CDR3 protein is CASSFRAQSTYNEQFF. CDR3 bases: TGTGCCAGCAGCTTCCGGGCGCAGAGCACCTACAATGAGCAGTTCTTC. Using reference TRBV7-8 and TRBJ2-1 for the parts outside the CDR3, the full variable domain is GAGVSQSPRYKVAKRGQDVALRCDPISGHVSLFWYQQALGQGPEFLTYFQNEAQLDKSGLPSDRFFAERPEGSVSTLKIQRTQQEDSAVYLCASSFRAQSTYNEQFFGPGTRLTVL.

The table lists this clonotype with many counts. The rearrangement uses TRBV7-2 and TRBJ2-4; D is possibly TRBD2 (5 bases). CDR3 length: 12 amino acids. V dropped 5 bases and J dropped 4 bases, with 6 bases sitting between them. Germline loops: CDR1 SGHTA, CDR2 FQGNSA. The CDR3 DNA is TGTGCCAGCAGCCCGGGAAAAAACATTCAGTACTTC. It codes for CASSPGKNIQYF. The whole variable domain, remainder taken from reference TRBV7-2 and TRBJ2-4, is GAGVSQSPSNKVTEKGKDVELRCDPISGHTALYWYRQSLGQGLEFLIYFQGNSAPDKSGLPSDRFSAERTGGSVSTLTIQRTQQEDSAVYLCASSPGKNIQYFGAGTRLSVL.

The chain uses TRBV15 and TRBJ2-3; 7 bases line up with TRBD1. Per the germline V gene, CDR1 is LNHNV and CDR2 is YYDKDF (reference sequence). Losses at the gene ends were 5 bases for V and 3 bases for J; bases not matched to a gene: 14. CDR3 size: 17 residues. The chain's CDR3 is CATSGRQGFDGTDTQYF. In nucleotides, the CDR3 is TGTGCCACCAGCGGTAGACAGGGATTTGATGGAACAGATACGCAGTATTTT.

Ten or more counts support this clonotype. The rearrangement links TRBV5-1 to TRBJ1-2; D remains ambiguous. Germline V gene lookup returns CDR1 SGHRS and CDR2 YFSETQ. V lost 7 bases and J 3 bases, leaving 10 bases between the germline ends. This CDR3 is 12 amino acids long. The CDR3 DNA is TGCGCCAGCCGTGGGGTGGACTATGGCTACACCTTC. Its translation is CASRGVDYGYTF.

V and J are TRBV20-1 and TRBJ2-4; 11 nucleotides match TRBD2. The CDR3 has 15 residues. With 3 bases clipped from V and 2 bases from J, the junction kept 3 bases outside the gene matches. Germline CDR1 and CDR2: DFQATT and SNEGSKA (reference sequence). CDR3 coding DNA: TGCAGTGCTAGGGCTAGCGGGAGGACCAAAAACATTCAGTACTTC. This codes for CSARASGRTKNIQYF.

This clonotype appeared a few times. This chain uses TRBV12-3 or TRBV12-4 with TRBJ1-5; D is unclear. Trimming pared 6 bases from V and 6 bases from J, leaving 12 bases between. This CDR3 spans 13 amino acids. The CDR3 protein is CASRMEGTQPQHF. CDR3 nucleotide sequence: TGTGCCAGCAGGATGGAAGGCACTCAGCCCCAGCATTTT.